This TCR beta chain originates from a study of blood T cell repertoires in COVID-19. The overall study: Collection of acute and convalescent COVID-19 samples took place in the United States, Italy and Spain. PBMCs, B-cell-depleted T cells, or T cells provided the cDNA or gDNA that made up the material.

V lost 6 bases, J lost 0 bases, and 8 bases stayed unmatched. Germline CDR1 WNHNN, CDR2 SYGVQD (reference sequence). CDR3 length: 16 residues. As originally analysed: The assay estimated nucleated cells by amplifying reference gene primers. The data were produced by immunoSEQ multiplex PCR, yet TCRdb's version contains in-frame clones alone and is incomplete. That table supplies the V and J calls and clone size; D and trimming were determined from the DNA. Of some 200,000 clones in the sample, around 90% were seen once. The rearrangement links TRBV10-1 to TRBJ1-1; 9 bases are a match to TRBD1. Material for sequencing was peripheral blood. The receptor's source is a man between 40 and 49 years old with active or convalescent COVID-19. CDR3 loop: CASSEGDRDMNTEAFF. The CDR3 coding sequence is TGCGCCAGCAGCGAAGGGGACAGGGATATGAACACTGAAGCTTTCTTT.